The entry below gives a single T cell receptor beta chain sequence along with its context. This record comes from a study of blood T cells in healthy people across ages. PCR was performed a second time for roughly 7 to 12 cycles using a sample-barcoded 5' primer and a J-beta primer mix. One entry per CDR3 protein, called by TCRdb with MiXCR from the 5' RACE reads. The sample yields around 990,000 distinct CDR3 sequences, around 27% seen once. V gave up 2 bases and J gave up 4 bases, with 17 bases separating them. Germline V gene data show CDR1 as MNHNY and CDR2 as SVGAGI (reference sequence). The CDR3 consists of 16 residues. These data are also associated with another study on T cells of mothers and their children. That paper notes: Pairs that are related and pairs that are unrelated have TCR recombination output shaped similarly by thymic selection.

The chain employs TRBV6-6 and TRBJ2-5; D may match TRBD1 or TRBD2 (5 bases each). The specimen sequenced was blood. The receptor was isolated from a girl aged 2 to 10 in good health. CDR3 in DNA: TGTGCCAGCAGTTACGGTGGGACCCCCCCCGGAGAGACCCAGTACTTC. Protein product: CASSYGGTPPGETQYF.